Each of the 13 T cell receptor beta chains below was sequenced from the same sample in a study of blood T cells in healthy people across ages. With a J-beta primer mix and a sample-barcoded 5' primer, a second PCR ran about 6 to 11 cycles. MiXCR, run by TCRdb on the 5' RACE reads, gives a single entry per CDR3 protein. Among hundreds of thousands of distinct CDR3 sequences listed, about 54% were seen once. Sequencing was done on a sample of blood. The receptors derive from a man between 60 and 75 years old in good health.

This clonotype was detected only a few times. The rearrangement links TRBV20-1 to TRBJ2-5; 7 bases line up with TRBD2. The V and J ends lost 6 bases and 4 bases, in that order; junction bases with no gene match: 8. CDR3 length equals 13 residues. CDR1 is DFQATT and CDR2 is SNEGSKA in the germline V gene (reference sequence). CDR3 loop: CSAQRGPTETQYF. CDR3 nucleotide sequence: TGCAGTGCCCAGCGGGGTCCTACAGAGACCCAGTACTTC.

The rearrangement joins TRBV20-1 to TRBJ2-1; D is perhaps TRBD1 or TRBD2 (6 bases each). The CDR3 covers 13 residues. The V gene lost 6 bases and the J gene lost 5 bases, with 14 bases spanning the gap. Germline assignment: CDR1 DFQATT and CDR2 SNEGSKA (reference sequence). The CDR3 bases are TGCAGTGCCCGACCGGGGGCTAACAATGAGCAGTTCTTC. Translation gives CSARPGANNEQFF.

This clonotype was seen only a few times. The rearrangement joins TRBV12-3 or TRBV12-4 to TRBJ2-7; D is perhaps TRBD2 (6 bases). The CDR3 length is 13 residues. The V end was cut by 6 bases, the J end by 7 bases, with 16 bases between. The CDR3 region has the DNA TGTGCCAGCAGGAGACTAGGAGGAGGAGAGCAGTACTTC. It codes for CASRRLGGGEQYF.

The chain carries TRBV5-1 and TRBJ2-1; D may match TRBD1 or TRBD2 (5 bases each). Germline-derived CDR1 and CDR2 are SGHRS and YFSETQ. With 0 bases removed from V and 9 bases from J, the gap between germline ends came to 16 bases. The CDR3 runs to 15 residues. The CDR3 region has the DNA TGCGCCAGCAGCTTGGGGGATTCTAGAGGGACTGAGCAGTTCTTC. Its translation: CASSLGDSRGTEQFF.

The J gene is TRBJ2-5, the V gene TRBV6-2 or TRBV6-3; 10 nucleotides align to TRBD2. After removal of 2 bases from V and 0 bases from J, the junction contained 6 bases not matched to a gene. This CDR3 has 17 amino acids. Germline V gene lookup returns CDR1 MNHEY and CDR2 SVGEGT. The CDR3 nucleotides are TGTGCCAGCAGTTACGAACCGGGACTAGCGAACCAAGAGACCCAGTACTTC. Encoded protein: CASSYEPGLANQETQYF.

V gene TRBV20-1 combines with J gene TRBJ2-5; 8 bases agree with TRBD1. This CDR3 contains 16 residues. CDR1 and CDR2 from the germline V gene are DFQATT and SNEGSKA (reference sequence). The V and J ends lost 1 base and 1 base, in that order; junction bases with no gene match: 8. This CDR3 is CSARGVPGGSQETQYF. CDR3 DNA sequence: TGCAGTGCTAGAGGGGTCCCAGGGGGCTCCCAAGAGACCCAGTACTTC.

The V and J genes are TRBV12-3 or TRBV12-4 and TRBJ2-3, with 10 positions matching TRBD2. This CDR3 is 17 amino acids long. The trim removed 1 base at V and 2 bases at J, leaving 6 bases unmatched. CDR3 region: CASSLDLAGVTTDTQYF. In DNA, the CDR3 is TGTGCCAGCAGTTTAGATCTAGCGGGGGTTACCACAGATACGCAGTATTTT.

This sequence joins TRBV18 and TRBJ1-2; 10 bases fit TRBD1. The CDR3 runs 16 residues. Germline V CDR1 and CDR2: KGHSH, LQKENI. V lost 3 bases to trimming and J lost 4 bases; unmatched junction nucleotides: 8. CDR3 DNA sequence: TGTGCCAGCTCACCCACGACAGGGGGCGAGCCCTATGGCTACACCTTC. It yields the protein CASSPTTGGEPYGYTF.

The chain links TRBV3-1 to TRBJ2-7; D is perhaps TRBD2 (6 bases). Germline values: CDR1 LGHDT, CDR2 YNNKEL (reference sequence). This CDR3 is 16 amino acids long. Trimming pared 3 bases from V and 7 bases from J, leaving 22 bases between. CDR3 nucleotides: TGTGCCAGCAGCCATTCCGGCCGGGGGTCCTACAATGAGCAGTACTTC. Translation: CASSHSGRGSYNEQYF.

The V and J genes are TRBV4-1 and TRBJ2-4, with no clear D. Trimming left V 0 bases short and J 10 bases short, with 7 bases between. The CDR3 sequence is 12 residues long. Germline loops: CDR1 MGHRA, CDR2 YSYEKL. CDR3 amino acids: CASSQDRIIQYF. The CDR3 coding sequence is TGCGCCAGCAGCCAAGACCGGATAATTCAGTACTTC.

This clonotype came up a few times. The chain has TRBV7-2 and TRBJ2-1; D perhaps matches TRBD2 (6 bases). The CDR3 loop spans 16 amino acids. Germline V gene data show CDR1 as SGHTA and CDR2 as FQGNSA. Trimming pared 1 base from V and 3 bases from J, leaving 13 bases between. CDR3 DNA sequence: TGTGCCAGCAGCTTAGTTTCGCGGGGAGACTACAATGAGCAGTTCTTC. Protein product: CASSLVSRGDYNEQFF.

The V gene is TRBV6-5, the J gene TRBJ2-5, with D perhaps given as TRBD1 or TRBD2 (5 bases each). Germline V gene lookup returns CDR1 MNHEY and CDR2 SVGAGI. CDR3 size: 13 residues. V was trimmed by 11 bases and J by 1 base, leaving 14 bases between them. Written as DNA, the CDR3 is TGTGCCGCCGCAGGGCTAGCCCAAGAGACCCAGTACTTC. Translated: CAAAGLAQETQYF.

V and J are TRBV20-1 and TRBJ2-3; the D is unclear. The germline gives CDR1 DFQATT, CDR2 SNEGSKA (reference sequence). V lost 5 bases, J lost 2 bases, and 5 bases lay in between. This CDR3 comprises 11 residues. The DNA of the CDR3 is TGCAGTGCTTCCGCCACAGATACGCAGTATTTT. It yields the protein CSASATDTQYF.